This T cell receptor beta chain was identified in a study of shared clonotypes between healthy human individuals. Looking at the study overall: CD4 naive cells filled three plates per donor, CD4 memory three, CD8 naive two and CD8 memory one.

On this clone: Its antigen is undetermined.

Germline V CDR1 and CDR2: GTSNPN, SVGIG (reference sequence). Deletions cut 4 bases from V and 3 bases from J, with 7 bases between. The CDR3 is 12 residues long. Findings of the study overall: Richness estimates generally favored naive over memory subsets.

Nashville, Tennessee was home to all donors, who were Caucasian adults. Repertoires were generated with immunoSEQ multiplex PCR, while TCRdb's copy carries only in-frame clones and drops some. The sample shows roughly 2.5 million clones, more than 80% of them seen only once. This clonotype was sampled from a man younger than 30 in good health. Source material: naive CD4+ T cells sorted from blood. Subset of the sample: CD45RA+ positively selected. The chain has TRBV30 and TRBJ2-1; the D is unclear. The CDR3 sequence is CAWTRLYNEQFF. CDR3 sequence (DNA): TGTGCCTGGACTAGACTCTACAATGAGCAGTTCTTC.